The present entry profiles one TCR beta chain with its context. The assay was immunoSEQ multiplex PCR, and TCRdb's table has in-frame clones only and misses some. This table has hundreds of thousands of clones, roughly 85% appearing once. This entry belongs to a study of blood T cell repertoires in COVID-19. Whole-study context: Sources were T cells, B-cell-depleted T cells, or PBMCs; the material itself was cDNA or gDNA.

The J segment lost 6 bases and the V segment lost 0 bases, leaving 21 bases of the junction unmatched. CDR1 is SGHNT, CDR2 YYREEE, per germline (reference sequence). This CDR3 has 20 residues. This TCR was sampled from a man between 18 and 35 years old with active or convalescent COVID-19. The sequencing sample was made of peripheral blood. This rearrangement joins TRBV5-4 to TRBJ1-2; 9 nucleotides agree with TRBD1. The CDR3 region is CASSLATLGTGSSSLHGYTF. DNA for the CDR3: TGTGCCAGCAGCTTGGCCACTCTAGGGACAGGGAGTTCCAGTCTACATGGCTACACCTTC.